This TCR beta chain was observed in a study of OX40 agonist ivuxolimab in advanced cancers. Measured with immunoSEQ multiplex PCR; TCRdb has only the in-frame clones, and not every one. In the table there are some 44,000 clones, about 90% of which are singletons. Germline V gene sequence: CDR1 MDHEN, CDR2 SYDVKM. CDR3 length: 14 amino acids. The V end lost 7 bases, the J end lost 4 bases, and 16 bases lay between the germline ends. Source: CD4+ or CD8+ T cells sorted from blood, taken in a trial of the OX40 agonist ivuxolimab. This chain connects TRBV28 to TRBJ1-1; D not certain. This TCR came from an adult with an advanced solid tumor such as melanoma, head and neck, liver or kidney cancer. CDR3 amino acids: CASTPFGVGTEAFF. The CDR3 DNA sequence: TGTGCCAGCACCCCGTTCGGGGTAGGCACTGAAGCTTTCTTT.